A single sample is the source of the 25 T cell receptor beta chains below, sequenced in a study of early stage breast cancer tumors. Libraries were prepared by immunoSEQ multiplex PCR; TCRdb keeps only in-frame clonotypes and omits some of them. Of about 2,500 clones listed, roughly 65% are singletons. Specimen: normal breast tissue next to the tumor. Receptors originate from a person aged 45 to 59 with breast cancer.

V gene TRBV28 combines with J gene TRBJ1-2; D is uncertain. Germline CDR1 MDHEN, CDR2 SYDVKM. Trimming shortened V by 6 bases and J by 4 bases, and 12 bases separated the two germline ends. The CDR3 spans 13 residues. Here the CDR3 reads CASRKDGLYGYTF. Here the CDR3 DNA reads TGTGCCAGCAGGAAAGACGGACTCTATGGCTACACCTTC.

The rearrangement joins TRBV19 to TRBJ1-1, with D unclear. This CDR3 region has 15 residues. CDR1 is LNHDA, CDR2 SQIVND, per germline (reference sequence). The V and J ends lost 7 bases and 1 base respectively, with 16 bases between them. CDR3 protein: CASNPGSGSNTEAFF. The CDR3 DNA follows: TGTGCCAGTAACCCCGGGTCTGGGTCGAACACTGAAGCTTTCTTT.

The CDR3 coding sequence is TGTGCCAGCAGCCAGTGGGACTCCTACGAGCAGTACTTC. This codes for CASSQWDSYEQYF. The genes are TRBV11-2 and TRBJ2-7; D gene ambiguous. The V and J ends lost 5 bases and 0 bases respectively, with 8 bases between them. The CDR3 runs 13 residues. Germline assignment: CDR1 SGHAT and CDR2 FQNNGV.

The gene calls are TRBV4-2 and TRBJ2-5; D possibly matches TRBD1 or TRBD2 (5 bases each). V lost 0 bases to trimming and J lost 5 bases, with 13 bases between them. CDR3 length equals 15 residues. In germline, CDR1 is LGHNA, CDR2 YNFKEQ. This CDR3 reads CASSQEKLRGETQYF. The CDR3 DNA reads TGTGCCAGCAGCCAAGAAAAGCTTCGGGGCGAGACCCAGTACTTC.

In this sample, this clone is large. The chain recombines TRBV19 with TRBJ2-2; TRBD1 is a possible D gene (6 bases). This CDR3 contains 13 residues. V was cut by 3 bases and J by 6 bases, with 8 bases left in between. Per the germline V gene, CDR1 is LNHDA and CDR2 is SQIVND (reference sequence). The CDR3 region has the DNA TGTGCCAGTAGTATGGGGACATCCGGGGAGCTGTTTTTT. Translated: CASSMGTSGELFF.

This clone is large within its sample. CDR3 nucleotides: TGTGCCAGCAGCTTAGACCTGGATCGCTCTGGAAACACCATATATTTT. Protein product: CASSLDLDRSGNTIYF. V is TRBV11-1 and J is TRBJ1-3; D gene unclear. With 1 base removed from V and 0 bases from J, the gap between germline ends came to 10 bases. Germline loops: CDR1 SGHAT, CDR2 FQDESV (reference sequence). The CDR3 length is 16 residues.

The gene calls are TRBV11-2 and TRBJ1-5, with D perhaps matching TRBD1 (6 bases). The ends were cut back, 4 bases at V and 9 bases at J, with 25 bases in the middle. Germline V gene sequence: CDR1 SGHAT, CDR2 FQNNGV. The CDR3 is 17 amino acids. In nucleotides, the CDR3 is TGTGCCAGCAGCTCCCCCAAAAAGAACAGGGTTCCTACGCCCCAGCATTTT. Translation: CASSSPKKNRVPTPQHF.

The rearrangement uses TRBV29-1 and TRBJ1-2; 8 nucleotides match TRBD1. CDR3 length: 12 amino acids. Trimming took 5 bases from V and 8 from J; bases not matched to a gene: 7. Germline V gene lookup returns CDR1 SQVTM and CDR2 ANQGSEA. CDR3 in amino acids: CSVLTGALGYTF. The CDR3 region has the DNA TGCAGCGTTTTGACAGGGGCTTTAGGCTACACCTTC.

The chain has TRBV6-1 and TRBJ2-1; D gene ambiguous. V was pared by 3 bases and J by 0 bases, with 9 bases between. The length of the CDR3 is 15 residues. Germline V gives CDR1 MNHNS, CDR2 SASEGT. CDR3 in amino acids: CASSDGVASYNEQFF. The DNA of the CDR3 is TGTGCCAGCAGTGACGGAGTGGCCTCCTACAATGAGCAGTTCTTC.

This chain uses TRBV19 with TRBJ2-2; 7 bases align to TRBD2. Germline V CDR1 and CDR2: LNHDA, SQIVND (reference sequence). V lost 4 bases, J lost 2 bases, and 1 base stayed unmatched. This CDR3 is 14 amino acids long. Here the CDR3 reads CASSSGRNTGELFF. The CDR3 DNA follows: TGTGCCAGTAGTAGCGGGAGAAACACCGGGGAGCTGTTTTTT. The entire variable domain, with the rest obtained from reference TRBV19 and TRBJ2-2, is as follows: DGGITQSPKYLFRKEGQNVTLSCEQNLNHDAMYWYRQDPGQGLRLIYYSQIVNDFQKGDIAEGYSVSREKKESFPLTVTSAQKNPTAFYLCASSSGRNTGELFFGEGSRLTVL.

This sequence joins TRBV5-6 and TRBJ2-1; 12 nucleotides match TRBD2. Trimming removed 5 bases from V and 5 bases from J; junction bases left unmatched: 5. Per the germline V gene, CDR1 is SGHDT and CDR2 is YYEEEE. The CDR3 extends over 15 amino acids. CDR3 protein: CASRGRLAGDNEQFF. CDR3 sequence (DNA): TGTGCCAGCAGGGGGCGACTAGCGGGAGACAATGAGCAGTTCTTC.

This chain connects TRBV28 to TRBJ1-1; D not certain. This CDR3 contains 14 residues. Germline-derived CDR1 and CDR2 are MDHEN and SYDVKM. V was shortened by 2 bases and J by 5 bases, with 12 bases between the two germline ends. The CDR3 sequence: CASSLVRVRTEAFF. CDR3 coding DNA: TGTGCCAGCAGTTTAGTAAGGGTCCGGACTGAAGCTTTCTTT.

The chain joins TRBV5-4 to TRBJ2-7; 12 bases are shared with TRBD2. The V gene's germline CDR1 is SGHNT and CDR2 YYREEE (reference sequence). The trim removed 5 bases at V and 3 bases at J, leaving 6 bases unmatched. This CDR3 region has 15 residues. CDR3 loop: CASSTRGLAGYEQYF. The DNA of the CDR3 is TGTGCCAGCAGTACTAGGGGACTAGCGGGCTACGAGCAGTACTTC.

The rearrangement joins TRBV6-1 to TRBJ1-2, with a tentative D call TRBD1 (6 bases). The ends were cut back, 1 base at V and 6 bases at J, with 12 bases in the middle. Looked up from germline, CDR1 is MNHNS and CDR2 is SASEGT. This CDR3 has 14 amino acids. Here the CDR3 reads CASSEGGGWDGYTF. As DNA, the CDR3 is TGTGCCAGCAGTGAAGGAGGGGGGTGGGATGGCTACACCTTC.

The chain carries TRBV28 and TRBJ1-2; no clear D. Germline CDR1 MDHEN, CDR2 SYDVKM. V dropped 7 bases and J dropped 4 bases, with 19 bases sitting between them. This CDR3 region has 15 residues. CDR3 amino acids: CASTLSGVRGYGYTF. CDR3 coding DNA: TGTGCCAGCACCCTCAGCGGGGTTCGAGGCTATGGCTACACCTTC.

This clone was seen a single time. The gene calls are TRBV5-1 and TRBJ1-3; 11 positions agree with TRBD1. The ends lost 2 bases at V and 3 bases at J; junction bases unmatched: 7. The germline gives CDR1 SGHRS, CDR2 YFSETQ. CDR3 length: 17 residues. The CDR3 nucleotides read TGCGCCAGCAGCTTAGGCGGACAGGGGGCGTTTGGAAACACCATATATTTT. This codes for CASSLGGQGAFGNTIYF.

The chain's CDR3 is CASSRNGGSSGNTIYF. CDR3 sequence (DNA): TGTGCCAGCAGTAGGAACGGGGGTTCCTCTGGAAACACCATATATTTT. This rearrangement joins TRBV6-6 to TRBJ1-3; TRBD1 is a possible D gene (5 bases). Trimming pared 5 bases from V and 0 bases from J, leaving 14 bases between. From germline, CDR1 is MNHNY and CDR2 SVGAGI (reference sequence). This CDR3 is built from 16 residues.

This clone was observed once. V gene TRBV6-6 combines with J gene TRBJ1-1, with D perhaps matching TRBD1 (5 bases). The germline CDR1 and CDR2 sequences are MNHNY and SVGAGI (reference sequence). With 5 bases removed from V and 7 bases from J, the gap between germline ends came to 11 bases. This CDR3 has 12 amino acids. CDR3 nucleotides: TGTGCCAGCAGTAGGGTCACAGGTGAAGCTTTCTTT. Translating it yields CASSRVTGEAFF.

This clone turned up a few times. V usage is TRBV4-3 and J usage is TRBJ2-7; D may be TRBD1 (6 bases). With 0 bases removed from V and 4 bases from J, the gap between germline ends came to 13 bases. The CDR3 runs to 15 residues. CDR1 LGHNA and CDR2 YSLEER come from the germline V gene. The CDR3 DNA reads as TGCGCCAGCAGCCAAGAGTCCAGGGGCGCGTACGAGCAGTACTTC. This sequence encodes CASSQESRGAYEQYF.

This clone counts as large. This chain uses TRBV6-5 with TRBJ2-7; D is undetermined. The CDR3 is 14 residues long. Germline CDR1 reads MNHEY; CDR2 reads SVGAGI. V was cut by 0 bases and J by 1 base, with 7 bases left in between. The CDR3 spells CASSYSVGSYEQYF. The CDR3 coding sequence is TGTGCCAGCAGTTACTCGGTAGGGTCCTACGAGCAGTACTTC.

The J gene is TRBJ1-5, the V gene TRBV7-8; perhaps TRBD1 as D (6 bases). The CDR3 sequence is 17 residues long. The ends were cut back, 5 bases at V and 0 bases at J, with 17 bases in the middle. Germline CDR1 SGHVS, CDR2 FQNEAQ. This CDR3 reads CASSRNNREYSNQPQHF. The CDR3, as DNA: TGTGCCAGCAGCCGAAATAACAGGGAATATAGCAATCAGCCCCAGCATTTT.

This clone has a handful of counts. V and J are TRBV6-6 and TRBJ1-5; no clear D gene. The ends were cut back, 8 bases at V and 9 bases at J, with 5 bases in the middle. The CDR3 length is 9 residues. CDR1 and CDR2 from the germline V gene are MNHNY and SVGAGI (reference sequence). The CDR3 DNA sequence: TGTGCCAGCGGTCGGCCCCAGCATTTT. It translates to CASGRPQHF.

CDR3 coding DNA: TGTGCCAGCAGCTTACGGGAGACAGGGGGGTATGGCTACACCTTC. Translating it yields CASSLRETGGYGYTF. V gene TRBV13 combines with J gene TRBJ1-2, with TRBD1 matching over 9 bases. With 2 bases clipped from V and 5 bases from J, the junction kept 6 bases outside the gene matches. Germline CDR1 and CDR2: PRHDT and FYEKMQ (reference sequence). This CDR3 comprises 15 residues.

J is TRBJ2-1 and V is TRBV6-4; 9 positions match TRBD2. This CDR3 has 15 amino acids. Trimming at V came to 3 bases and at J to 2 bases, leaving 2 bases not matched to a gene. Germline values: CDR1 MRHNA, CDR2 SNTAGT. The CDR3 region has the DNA TGTGCCAGCAGTGAAATAGCGGGAGCCTACAATGAGCAGTTCTTC. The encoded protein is CASSEIAGAYNEQFF.

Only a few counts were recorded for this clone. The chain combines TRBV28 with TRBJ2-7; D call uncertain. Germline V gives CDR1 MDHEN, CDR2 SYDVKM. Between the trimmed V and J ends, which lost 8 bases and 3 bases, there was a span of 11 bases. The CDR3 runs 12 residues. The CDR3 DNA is TGTGCCAGCCGGGCCCCCAACTACGAGCAGTACTTC. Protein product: CASRAPNYEQYF.